One sample yielded the 15 T cell receptor beta chains listed below, sequenced in a study of T cells in Graves' hyperthyroidism and ophthalmopathy. RNA transcripts yielded amplified TCR beta CDR3 regions. An initial round of RT-PCR targeting the TCR CDR3 relied on the HTBI primer set. TCRdb recomputed calls from the multiplex PCR reads with MiXCR, one row per CDR3 protein. The sample records roughly 630,000 distinct CDR3 sequences, 15% to 19% being singletons. Sequencing input: blood. These receptors came from a woman in her twenties or thirties with Graves' hyperthyroidism.

This clonotype came up many times. The chain carries TRBV3-1 and TRBJ1-2; D possibly corresponds to TRBD1 (5 bases). The CDR3 spans 14 residues. V was pared by 1 base and J by 4 bases, with 10 bases between. CDR1 is LGHDT, CDR2 YNNKEL, per germline (reference sequence). DNA for the CDR3: TGTGCCAGCAGCCAAGCCGGGACGTTCTATGGCTACACCTTC. It specifies CASSQAGTFYGYTF. Variable domain in full (rest from reference TRBV3-1 and TRBJ1-2): DTAVSQTPKYLVTQMGNDKSIKCEQNLGHDTMYWYKQDSKKFLKIMFSYNNKELIINETVPNRFSPKSPDKAHLNLHINSLELGDSAVYFCASSQAGTFYGYTFGSGTRLTVV.

This clonotype was found once. The rearrangement links TRBV9 to TRBJ2-3; 9 bases match TRBD2. CDR1 is SGDLS and CDR2 is YYNGEE in the germline V gene. The CDR3 runs 16 residues. V gave up 1 base and J gave up 2 bases; unmatched junction bases: 5. The CDR3 nucleotides read TGTGCCAGCAGCGTACATAGCGGGAGAGCCACAGATACGCAGTATTTT. It is translated as CASSVHSGRATDTQYF.

This clonotype was found a few times. V is TRBV7-6 and J is TRBJ2-2; 8 nucleotides match TRBD2. The CDR3 covers 17 residues. The junction had 11 bases not matched to a gene; V was cut back by 0 bases and J by 8 bases. Germline V gene lookup returns CDR1 SGHVS and CDR2 FNYEAQ. The CDR3 DNA follows: TGTGCCAGCAGCTTAGCGGCCAGCGGGAGCCGTTCGGGGGAGCTGTTTTTT. Residues: CASSLAASGSRSGELFF.

The V call is TRBV7-3, the J call TRBJ2-2, with D possibly TRBD2 on 6 matching bases. V was pared by 5 bases and J by 6 bases, with 16 bases between. The germline V gene encodes CDR1 SGHTA and CDR2 FQGTGA. This CDR3 contains 15 residues. In DNA, the CDR3 is TGTGCCAGCAGCAGACCGGGACTCTTTCCCGGGGAGCTGTTTTTT. Amino acid sequence: CASSRPGLFPGELFF.

This clonotype was found many times. This rearrangement joins TRBV27 to TRBJ2-1, with TRBD1 matching 7 bases. This CDR3 region has 16 residues. Germline CDR1 reads MNHEY; CDR2 reads SMNVEV (reference sequence). With V trimmed by 6 bases and J by 3 bases, 11 bases remained unmatched. The CDR3: CASRRTGTDNYNEQFF. DNA of the CDR3: TGTGCCAGCAGAAGAACCGGGACAGATAACTACAATGAGCAGTTCTTC.

This clonotype came up a few times. The V gene is TRBV2, the J gene TRBJ2-2, with 10 bases that match TRBD1. The CDR3 has 12 residues. With V trimmed by 10 bases and J by 5 bases, 1 base remained unmatched. Germline values: CDR1 SNHLY, CDR2 FYNNEI. The CDR3 reads CATDRGTGELFF. CDR3 nucleotide sequence: TGTGCCACGGACAGGGGGACCGGGGAGCTGTTTTTT.

This clonotype has at least ten counts. The V call is TRBV6-1, the J call TRBJ2-5, with D possibly matching TRBD2 (6 bases). Germline V gene data show CDR1 as MNHNS and CDR2 as SASEGT. Trimming removed 5 bases from V and 3 bases from J, with 16 bases in between. The CDR3 consists of 15 residues. CDR3 coding DNA: TGTGCCAGCAGTTCCCTCGGGAGAGGGGAAGAGACCCAGTACTTC. It codes for CASSSLGRGEETQYF.

There are many counts of this clonotype. V gene TRBV7-3 combines with J gene TRBJ2-7; 15 positions match TRBD2. V shed 3 bases, J shed 4 bases, and the junction held 16 bases outside the gene matches. Germline CDR1 SGHTA, CDR2 FQGTGA. The CDR3 has 20 amino acids. DNA for the CDR3: TGTGCCAGCAGCTTTCCTACGGGACTAGCGGGAGGCCCAATAAGTTACGAGCAGTACTTC. This encodes CASSFPTGLAGGPISYEQYF.

The gene calls are TRBV4-1 and TRBJ2-7; TRBD1 matches at 9 bases. V shed 2 bases and J 2 bases; nucleotides not matched to a gene: 7. Germline CDR1 MGHRA, CDR2 YSYEKL. This CDR3 spans 16 amino acids. CDR3 protein: CASSQLRTGAAYEQYF. The CDR3 DNA reads TGCGCCAGCAGCCAATTGAGGACAGGGGCAGCCTACGAGCAGTACTTC.

This clonotype was observed a handful of times. The chain links TRBV6-1 to TRBJ1-3, with D maybe TRBD1 (5 bases). The V end was cut by 6 bases, the J end by 4 bases, with 16 bases between. This CDR3 comprises 15 residues. Germline CDR1 MNHNS, CDR2 SASEGT. The CDR3 nucleotides read TGTGCCAGCAGACGAGGAGGGGAGACGGGAAACACCATATATTTT. Protein product: CASRRGGETGNTIYF.

This clonotype was seen repeatedly, ten times or more. The chain joins TRBV29-1 to TRBJ1-1; 9 bases are shared with TRBD1. The CDR3 is 16 amino acids. V gave up 6 bases and J gave up 0 bases; unmatched junction bases: 11. Germline V CDR1 and CDR2: SQVTM, ANQGSEA. The CDR3 here is CSVDSMTGGMNTEAFF. The CDR3 DNA is TGCAGCGTAGATTCCATGACAGGGGGAATGAACACTGAAGCTTTCTTT.

This clonotype was counted at least ten times. Written as DNA, the CDR3 is TGTGCCAGCAGGGCGAGAGGACTAGCGAAAGACAATGAGCAGTTCTTC. Translation gives CASRARGLAKDNEQFF. This rearrangement joins TRBV3-1 to TRBJ2-1, with TRBD2 identical over 9 bases. The CDR3 is made up of 16 amino acids. V was clipped by 6 bases and J by 5 bases; unmatched bases: 11. Per germline, CDR1 LGHDT and CDR2 YNNKEL (reference sequence).

With respect to this clonotype: It may be a read error: a sequence one base away is much more abundant. The CDR3 does not end in the conserved phenylalanine or tryptophan, so this is likely a read error. The V gene is TRBV30, the J gene TRBJ2-7; D remains ambiguous. This CDR3 has 12 amino acids. Trimming pared 1 base from V and 1 base from J, leaving 5 bases between. Germline-derived CDR1 and CDR2 are GTSNPN and SVGIG (reference sequence). CDR3 region: CAWSDSSYEQYL. CDR3 nucleotide sequence: TGTGCCTGGAGTGACAGTTCCTACGAGCAGTACCTC.

This clonotype was seen a handful of times. The chain couples TRBV19 to TRBJ1-5, with TRBD1 matching over 7 bases. Germline-derived CDR1 and CDR2 are LNHDA and SQIVND (reference sequence). Trimming took 5 bases from V and 1 from J; bases not matched to a gene: 8. The length of the CDR3 is 16 residues. The CDR3: CASSPKGQPSNQPQHF. The CDR3, as DNA: TGTGCCAGTAGTCCTAAGGGACAGCCAAGCAATCAGCCCCAGCATTTT. The full variable domain, its missing parts supplied by reference TRBV19 and TRBJ1-5, is DGGITQSPKYLFRKEGQNVTLSCEQNLNHDAMYWYRQDPGQGLRLIYYSQIVNDFQKGDIAEGYSVSREKKESFPLTVTSAQKNPTAFYLCASSPKGQPSNQPQHFGDGTRLSIL.

The chain carries TRBV12-3 or TRBV12-4 and TRBJ2-1; 8 bases are shared with TRBD1. V was clipped by 5 bases and J by 2 bases; unmatched bases: 5. This CDR3 contains 15 residues. This CDR3 is CASSDQDRAYNEQFF. In nucleotides, the CDR3 is TGTGCCAGCAGTGATCAGGACAGGGCCTACAATGAGCAGTTCTTC.